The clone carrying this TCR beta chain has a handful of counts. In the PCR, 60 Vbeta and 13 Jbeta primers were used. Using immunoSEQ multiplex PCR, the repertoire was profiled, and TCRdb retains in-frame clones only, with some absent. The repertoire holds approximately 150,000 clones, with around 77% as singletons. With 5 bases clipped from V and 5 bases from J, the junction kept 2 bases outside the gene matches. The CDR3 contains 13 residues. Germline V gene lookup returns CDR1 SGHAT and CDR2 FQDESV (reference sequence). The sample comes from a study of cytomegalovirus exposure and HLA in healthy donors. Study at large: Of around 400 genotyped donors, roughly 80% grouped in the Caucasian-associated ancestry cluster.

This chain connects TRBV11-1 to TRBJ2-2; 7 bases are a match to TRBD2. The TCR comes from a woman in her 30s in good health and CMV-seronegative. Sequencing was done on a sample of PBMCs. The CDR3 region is CASSPGRTGELFF. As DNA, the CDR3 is TGTGCCAGCAGCCCCGGGAGGACCGGGGAGCTGTTTTTT.